This T cell receptor (beta chain) emerged from a study of identical twins. In this sample, this clonotype turned up a few times. What it binds is unknown. Using its own MiXCR run on the 5' RACE reads, TCRdb lists one record per CDR3 protein. The table lists around 670,000 distinct CDR3 sequences, roughly 6% of them singletons. The CDR3 consists of 17 residues. V trimming: 0 bases; J trimming: 4 bases; junction bases outside the gene matches: 10. Germline-derived CDR1 and CDR2 are SGHRS and YFSETQ. Findings and limits, study-wide: There was an excess of low generation probability in the out-of-frame alpha sequences that twins shared. Modelling underestimated the level of out-of-frame TCR alpha sharing observed in monozygotic twins. Twins shared beta out-of-frame sequences in excess, but this excess was weaker.

This receptor was identified in a man aged 18 to 35 in good health. The material sequenced was naive T cells sorted from blood. J is TRBJ2-3 and V is TRBV5-1, with 8 bases that match TRBD1. The CDR3 loop is CASSLEFRGRYPDTQYF. The DNA of the CDR3 is TGCGCCAGCAGCTTGGAATTCAGGGGGCGTTATCCAGATACGCAGTATTTT. Supplemented by reference TRBV5-1 and TRBJ2-3, the full variable domain reads KAGVTQTPRYLIKTRGQQVTLSCSPISGHRSVSWYQQTPGQGLQFLFEYFSETQRNKGNFPGRFSGRQFSNSRSEMNVSTLELGDSALYLCASSLEFRGRYPDTQYFGPGTRLTVL.